This T cell receptor beta chain came from a study of identical twins. V shed 3 bases and J 0 bases; nucleotides not matched to a gene: 13. Germline lookup yields CDR1 MGHDK and CDR2 SYGVNS. The CDR3 is 18 residues long. TCRdb reprocessed the 5' RACE reads with MiXCR, giving one entry per CDR3 protein. Of more than 1.5 million distinct CDR3 sequences in the sample, roughly a third were seen once. Study findings and constraints: In cord blood, abundant beta clonotypes had fewer insertions; memory showed no trend. Twin sharing of out-of-frame TCR alpha was underestimated by models in monozygotic pairs. The authors noted that invariant MAIT and iNKT cells could partly confound zero-insertion analyses.

About this clonotype itself: The antigen is undetermined.

V is TRBV25-1 and J is TRBJ1-1, with 7 bases aligning to TRBD1. This clonotype was obtained from a newborn girl in good health. What was sequenced was cord blood. CDR3 amino acids: CASSEGKGAGPLNTEAFF. The CDR3 bases are TGTGCCAGCAGTGAGGGGAAGGGGGCAGGGCCTTTGAACACTGAAGCTTTCTTT. The variable domain in full, with the rest retrieved from reference TRBV25-1 and TRBJ1-1, is EADIYQTPRYLVIGTGKKITLECSQTMGHDKMYWYQQDPGMELHLIHYSYGVNSTEKGDLSSESTVSRIRTEHFPLTLESARPSHTSQYLCASSEGKGAGPLNTEAFFGQGTRLTVV.